This is a list of T cell receptor beta chains from one sample in a study of CD4 T cells in relation to SARS-CoV-2 and coronaviruses. Profiling relied on immunoSEQ multiplex PCR, and the TCRdb table lists in-frame clones only, not all of them. The sample has about 29,000 clones, around 84% seen once; the top ten hold 20%. These receptors have no identified antigens. Material: CD4+ T cells from PBMCs, cultured in vitro. These receptors were obtained from a human donor in good health. Each CDR3 is given with its conserved first and last residue. The order of the fields is clone size, V gene, D gene, J gene, CDR3 DNA, CDR3 protein. The D gene is left open where the match is weak. Clone size, where shown, is once, few, many, or a class for clones that have expanded.

abundance: NA
v_gene: TRBV4-1
d_gene: NA
j_gene: TRBJ2-5
CDR3nt: TGCGCCAGCAGCCAGGCCCGGGATGTCCAAGAGACCCAGTACTTC
CDR3aa: CASSQARDVQETQYF

abundance: NA
v_gene: TRBV9
d_gene: TRBD1
j_gene: TRBJ1-3
CDR3nt: TGTGCCAGCAGCGTAGATCAGGGGGCTGGAAACACCATATATTTT
CDR3aa: CASSVDQGAGNTIYF

abundance: NA
v_gene: TRBV5-6
d_gene: NA
j_gene: TRBJ1-4
CDR3nt: TGTGCCAGCAGCTTGGATCGGGGGGGTAATGAAAAACTGTTTTTT
CDR3aa: CASSLDRGGNEKLFF

abundance: once
v_gene: TRBV2
d_gene: NA
j_gene: TRBJ1-6
CDR3nt: TGTGCCAGCAGTGTAAACCCGACAGGTAGCAATTCACCCCTCCACTTT
CDR3aa: CASSVNPTGSNSPLHF

abundance: NA
v_gene: TRBV30
d_gene: TRBD1
j_gene: TRBJ2-7
CDR3nt: TGTGCCGGAAAAGGGCGTAGGGACAGGGGTTTTTACGAGCAGTACTTC
CDR3aa: CAGKGRRDRGFYEQYF

abundance: NA
v_gene: TRBV5-1
d_gene: TRBD1
j_gene: TRBJ2-4
CDR3nt: TGCGCCAGCAGCTGGGGGACAGAAGACATTCAGTACTTC
CDR3aa: CASSWGTEDIQYF

abundance: few
v_gene: TRBV29-1
d_gene: NA
j_gene: TRBJ1-1
CDR3nt: TGCAGCGTTGAAGGGACAGCGAACACTGAAGCTTTCTTT
CDR3aa: CSVEGTANTEAFF

abundance: NA
v_gene: TRBV11-2
d_gene: NA
j_gene: TRBJ2-2
CDR3nt: TGTGCCAGTACGAACAGAAACACCGGGGAGCTGTTTTTT
CDR3aa: CASTNRNTGELFF

abundance: NA
v_gene: TRBV27
d_gene: TRBD2
j_gene: TRBJ2-7
CDR3nt: TGTGCCAGCAGGGGAGAGGCGGGAGTTCGTAATTACGAGCAGTACTTC
CDR3aa: CASRGEAGVRNYEQYF

abundance: NA
v_gene: TRBV9
d_gene: TRBD2
j_gene: TRBJ2-5
CDR3nt: TGTGCCAGCAGCGCAACCGAAGGGGCTAGCGGAGAGACCCAGTACTTC
CDR3aa: CASSATEGASGETQYF

abundance: NA
v_gene: TRBV5-1
d_gene: NA
j_gene: TRBJ2-4
CDR3nt: TGCGCCAGCAGCTTGGAGCCCCATCTTCCCGGATTAGCCAAAAACATTCAGTACTTC
CDR3aa: CASSLEPHLPGLAKNIQYF

abundance: NA
v_gene: TRBV6-1
d_gene: NA
j_gene: TRBJ2-2
CDR3nt: TGTGCCAGCAGTGAAGCGCGAGGGGCCGGGGAGCTGTTTTTT
CDR3aa: CASSEARGAGELFF

abundance: NA
v_gene: TRBV5-1
d_gene: TRBD1
j_gene: TRBJ1-2
CDR3nt: TGCGCCAGCACCCCGGGGGACAGGGTCCCCTATGGCTACACCTTC
CDR3aa: CASTPGDRVPYGYTF

abundance: NA
v_gene: TRBV18
d_gene: TRBD1
j_gene: TRBJ1-5
CDR3nt: TGTGCCAGCTCCTCCGGGACAGGGGGCCAAATTGGCAATCAGCCCCAGCATTTT
CDR3aa: CASSSGTGGQIGNQPQHF

abundance: NA
v_gene: TRBV7-2
d_gene: NA
j_gene: TRBJ1-4
CDR3nt: TGTGCCAGCAGCCCCATGGCCGACAGTGCTAATGAAAAACTGTTTTTT
CDR3aa: CASSPMADSANEKLFF

abundance: once
v_gene: TRBV9
d_gene: NA
j_gene: TRBJ2-1
CDR3nt: TGTGCCAGCAGTGACAAACCGGGACACCACTACAATGAGCAGTTCTTC
CDR3aa: CASSDKPGHHYNEQFF

abundance: NA
v_gene: TRBV7-2
d_gene: TRBD2
j_gene: TRBJ2-7
CDR3nt: TGTGCCAGCAGAACGACCGGGACTAGCGGGAATTCGAAGCAGTACTTC
CDR3aa: CASRTTGTSGNSKQYF

abundance: NA
v_gene: TRBV6-5
d_gene: NA
j_gene: TRBJ2-7
CDR3nt: TGTGCCAGCAAACGGACAGTTGGGGAACGGTACGAGCAGTACTTC
CDR3aa: CASKRTVGERYEQYF

abundance: NA
v_gene: TRBV19
d_gene: TRBD1
j_gene: TRBJ1-6
CDR3nt: TGTGCCAGTAGTATAGCCTTCCGGGACAGGGCTTCACCCCTCCACTTT
CDR3aa: CASSIAFRDRASPLHF

abundance: NA
v_gene: TRBV7-9
d_gene: TRBD1
j_gene: TRBJ1-2
CDR3nt: TGTGCCAGCAGCCTTCTCCCGGGACAGGGAAAAAGAGATGGCTACACCTTC
CDR3aa: CASSLLPGQGKRDGYTF

abundance: once
v_gene: TRBV7-2
d_gene: NA
j_gene: TRBJ1-4
CDR3nt: TGCCGAATACAGGTTCGGGAAAAACTGTTTTTT
CDR3aa: CRIQVREKLFF

abundance: once
v_gene: TRBV6-5
d_gene: TRBD1
j_gene: TRBJ2-4
CDR3nt: TGTGCCAGCGACAGGGGGCAGTCCAAAAACATTCAGTACTTC
CDR3aa: CASDRGQSKNIQYF

abundance: few
v_gene: TRBV7-2
d_gene: TRBD2
j_gene: TRBJ2-7
CDR3nt: TGTGCCAGCCGGACTAGCGGTCTGAGCTCCTACGAGCAGTACTTC
CDR3aa: CASRTSGLSSYEQYF

abundance: NA
v_gene: TRBV3-1/TRBV3-2
d_gene: NA
j_gene: TRBJ2-2
CDR3nt: TGTGCCAGCAGCACTGGGCCATCATCGAACACCGGGGAGCTGTTTTTT
CDR3aa: CASSTGPSSNTGELFF

abundance: once
v_gene: TRBV30
d_gene: TRBD1
j_gene: TRBJ1-2
CDR3nt: TGTGCCTGGAGTCAGGGGGCGCTGGGCTATGGCTACACCTTC
CDR3aa: CAWSQGALGYGYTF

abundance: NA
v_gene: TRBV2
d_gene: TRBD1
j_gene: TRBJ2-2
CDR3nt: TGTGCCAGCAAGTCAGGGGGCGCTTACGGGGAGCTGTTTTTT
CDR3aa: CASKSGGAYGELFF

abundance: once
v_gene: TRBV28
d_gene: TRBD1
j_gene: TRBJ2-7
CDR3nt: TGTGCCAGCTTAACCTCCGGGACAGATTCCCACGAGCAGTACTTC
CDR3aa: CASLTSGTDSHEQYF

abundance: NA
v_gene: TRBV7-6
d_gene: NA
j_gene: TRBJ1-3
CDR3nt: TGTGCCAGCAGCTTCCCTGGTGGCTCTGGAAACACCATATATTTT
CDR3aa: CASSFPGGSGNTIYF

abundance: NA
v_gene: TRBV19
d_gene: NA
j_gene: TRBJ2-7
CDR3nt: TGTGCCAGTAGTATAGGCCCAGCCTCCTACGAGCAGTACTTC
CDR3aa: CASSIGPASYEQYF

abundance: NA
v_gene: TRBV6-6
d_gene: NA
j_gene: TRBJ1-2
CDR3nt: TGTGCCAGCAGTTACCCTGGGATACAGGGTGATTATGGCTACACCTTC
CDR3aa: CASSYPGIQGDYGYTF

abundance: NA
v_gene: TRBV7-8
d_gene: NA
j_gene: TRBJ1-6
CDR3nt: TGTGCCAGCAGCTTCCGCCGGGATCGGACGGATTCACCCCTCCACTTT
CDR3aa: CASSFRRDRTDSPLHF

abundance: NA
v_gene: TRBV24-1
d_gene: TRBD2
j_gene: TRBJ2-1
CDR3nt: TGTGCCACCAGTGATTCTAGCGGAGGCTCCTACAATGAGCAGTTCTTC
CDR3aa: CATSDSSGGSYNEQFF

abundance: NA
v_gene: TRBV20-1
d_gene: NA
j_gene: TRBJ2-7
CDR3nt: TGCAGTGCTAGAGAGGGGGCAGGGCAGTACTTC
CDR3aa: CSAREGAGQYF

abundance: NA
v_gene: TRBV9
d_gene: NA
j_gene: TRBJ2-3
CDR3nt: TGTGCCAGCAGCACGAGACCTAGCACAGATACGCAGTATTTT
CDR3aa: CASSTRPSTDTQYF

abundance: NA
v_gene: TRBV11-2
d_gene: NA
j_gene: TRBJ2-3
CDR3nt: TGTGCCAGCAGCTTAGAGTTATCTGCTCACAGAACCACGCAGTATTTT
CDR3aa: CASSLELSAHRTTQYF

abundance: NA
v_gene: TRBV29-1
d_gene: NA
j_gene: TRBJ2-7
CDR3nt: TGCAGCGTGACCGGGACCTACGAGCAGTACTTC
CDR3aa: CSVTGTYEQYF

abundance: NA
v_gene: TRBV5-8
d_gene: NA
j_gene: TRBJ2-2
CDR3nt: TGTGCCAGCAGCTTTCTGGGGGGGCTCGACACCGGGGAGCTGTTTTTT
CDR3aa: CASSFLGGLDTGELFF

abundance: NA
v_gene: TRBV30
d_gene: TRBD2
j_gene: TRBJ2-1
CDR3nt: TGTGCCTGGACTAGCGGGGGGGCCTACAATGAGCAGTTCTTC
CDR3aa: CAWTSGGAYNEQFF

abundance: NA
v_gene: TRBV4-3
d_gene: NA
j_gene: TRBJ2-7
CDR3nt: TGCGCCAGCAGCCATGCCTTGGTCCGGGGGGCCGGATCCTACGAGCAGTACTTC
CDR3aa: CASSHALVRGAGSYEQYF

abundance: NA
v_gene: TRBV7-2
d_gene: NA
j_gene: TRBJ1-1
CDR3nt: TGTGCCAGCAGCTTGGTGGCGGGGAAAGCTTTCTTT
CDR3aa: CASSLVAGKAFF

abundance: NA
v_gene: TRBV10-3
d_gene: TRBD1
j_gene: TRBJ2-7
CDR3nt: TGTGCCATCAAATCCGGGACAGGGGGCTACGAGCAGTACTTC
CDR3aa: CAIKSGTGGYEQYF

abundance: NA
v_gene: TRBV2
d_gene: NA
j_gene: TRBJ1-1
CDR3nt: TGTGCCAGCAACGCCCAGGGACATACTGAAGCTTTCTTT
CDR3aa: CASNAQGHTEAFF

abundance: NA
v_gene: TRBV19
d_gene: TRBD1
j_gene: TRBJ2-5
CDR3nt: TGTGCCAGTAGTATTAGCACCGGGACAGGGTTCGAGACCCAGTACTTC
CDR3aa: CASSISTGTGFETQYF

abundance: NA
v_gene: TRBV19
d_gene: TRBD2
j_gene: TRBJ2-1
CDR3nt: TGTGCCAGTAGGCTAGCGGGAGGGCGGGTTGGTGAGCAGTTCTTC
CDR3aa: CASRLAGGRVGEQFF

abundance: NA
v_gene: TRBV2
d_gene: TRBD1
j_gene: TRBJ1-4
CDR3nt: TGTGCCAGCAGTTCATTCCAGGGGGCTAATGAAAAACTGTTTTTT
CDR3aa: CASSSFQGANEKLFF

abundance: NA
v_gene: TRBV18
d_gene: NA
j_gene: TRBJ2-1
CDR3nt: TGTGCCAGCTCACCACTTCGGACGGAATACAATGAGCAGTTCTTC
CDR3aa: CASSPLRTEYNEQFF

abundance: NA
v_gene: TRBV4-2
d_gene: NA
j_gene: TRBJ1-6
CDR3nt: TGTGCCAGCAGCCAAGTGTTCGGCAGGTTGGATTCACCCCTCCACTTT
CDR3aa: CASSQVFGRLDSPLHF

abundance: few
v_gene: TRBV6-4
d_gene: NA
j_gene: TRBJ1-4
CDR3nt: TGTGCCAGCAGGAGACCCTCCGATAGTCCTACAACTAATGAAAAACTGTTTTTT
CDR3aa: CASRRPSDSPTTNEKLFF

abundance: NA
v_gene: TRBV18
d_gene: NA
j_gene: TRBJ2-7
CDR3nt: TGTGCCAGCTCACGAGACCCCGGTCGCGCCTACGAGCAGTACTTC
CDR3aa: CASSRDPGRAYEQYF

abundance: NA
v_gene: TRBV10-3
d_gene: NA
j_gene: TRBJ1-3
CDR3nt: TGTGCCATCGGTACATCGACGGGACTCTCTGGAAACACCATATATTTT
CDR3aa: CAIGTSTGLSGNTIYF

abundance: NA
v_gene: TRBV3-1/TRBV3-2
d_gene: TRBD2
j_gene: TRBJ2-1
CDR3nt: TGTGCCAGCAGCCTTATGGGCGGTAGCGGGGGGGATAGTGAGCAGTTCTTC
CDR3aa: CASSLMGGSGGDSEQFF

abundance: once
v_gene: TRBV5-8
d_gene: NA
j_gene: TRBJ2-3
CDR3nt: TGTGCCAGCAGTTCCCTGGGGGAAACAGATACGCAGTATTTT
CDR3aa: CASSSLGETDTQYF

abundance: NA
v_gene: TRBV6-6
d_gene: NA
j_gene: TRBJ2-2
CDR3nt: TGTGCCAGCTCGGAACTACAAAACACCGGGGAGCTGTTTTTT
CDR3aa: CASSELQNTGELFF

abundance: NA
v_gene: TRBV7-8
d_gene: TRBD1
j_gene: TRBJ2-7
CDR3nt: TGTGCCAGCAGCTTAGCGTTACCGGGACAGGGAACCCACGAGCAGTACTTC
CDR3aa: CASSLALPGQGTHEQYF

abundance: NA
v_gene: TRBV19
d_gene: TRBD2
j_gene: TRBJ2-7
CDR3nt: TGTGCCAGTAGTCCGCTCAACAAACCGGGACTAGTGGACTACGAGCAGTACTTC
CDR3aa: CASSPLNKPGLVDYEQYF

abundance: once
v_gene: TRBV4-1
d_gene: TRBD1
j_gene: TRBJ1-6
CDR3nt: TGCGCCAGCAGCAAAGGACAGGGGGAAAATTCACCCCTCCACTTT
CDR3aa: CASSKGQGENSPLHF

abundance: NA
v_gene: TRBV19
d_gene: TRBD1
j_gene: TRBJ1-2
CDR3nt: TGTGCCAGTAGCCGACAGGGATCATCTATAGGGGGCTACACCTTC
CDR3aa: CASSRQGSSIGGYTF

abundance: NA
v_gene: TRBV7-2
d_gene: TRBD2
j_gene: TRBJ2-3
CDR3nt: TGTGCCAGCAGCTCACGAGCGGGGGGCACAGATACGCAGTATTTT
CDR3aa: CASSSRAGGTDTQYF

abundance: NA
v_gene: TRBV11-2
d_gene: NA
j_gene: TRBJ2-7
CDR3nt: TGTGCCAGCAGCTTAGAACAGGGTGGACACTACGAGCAGTACTTC
CDR3aa: CASSLEQGGHYEQYF

abundance: NA
v_gene: TRBV27
d_gene: NA
j_gene: TRBJ1-2
CDR3nt: TGTGCCAGCAGTTTGGGGGGGGAGCGAGGCGGACATGGCTACACCTTC
CDR3aa: CASSLGGERGGHGYTF